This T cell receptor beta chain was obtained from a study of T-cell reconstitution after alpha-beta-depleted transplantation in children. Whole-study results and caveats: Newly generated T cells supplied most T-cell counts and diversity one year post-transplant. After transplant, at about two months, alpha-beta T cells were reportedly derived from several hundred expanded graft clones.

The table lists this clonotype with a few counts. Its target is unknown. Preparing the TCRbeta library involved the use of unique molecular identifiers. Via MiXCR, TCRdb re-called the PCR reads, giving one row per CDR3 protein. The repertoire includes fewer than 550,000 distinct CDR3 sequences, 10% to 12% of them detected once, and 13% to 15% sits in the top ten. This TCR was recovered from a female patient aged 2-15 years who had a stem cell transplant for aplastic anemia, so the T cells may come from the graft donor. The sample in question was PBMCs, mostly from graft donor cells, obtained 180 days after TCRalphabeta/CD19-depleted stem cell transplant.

The CDR3 region has the DNA TGTGCCAGCAAAACCGTTTCCTTCGGCTACACCTTC. It codes for CASKTVSFGYTF. The V gene is TRBV6-2 or TRBV6-3, the J gene TRBJ1-2, with unresolved D. The CDR3 consists of 12 residues. CDR1 is MNHEY and CDR2 is SVGEGT in the germline V gene. The V gene lost 7 bases and the J gene lost 8 bases, with 14 bases spanning the gap.